The 5 T cell receptor beta chains listed next were all sequenced from one sample in a study of shared clonotypes between healthy human individuals. CD45RO-negative, CCR7-positively selected cells formed the naive CD8 fraction, excluding terminally differentiated effector memory CD45RA+ cells. Here immunoSEQ multiplex PCR was the method, and the copy in TCRdb shows in-frame clones only, minus some. This sample has more than 2 million clones, with about 93% found just once. The material sequenced was naive CD8+ T cells from PBMCs. The receptors derive from a man younger than 35 in good health. Some clones in this sample may be carry-over from other donors' samples.

The chain couples TRBV6-1 to TRBJ2-2, with D perhaps matching TRBD2 (6 bases). The CDR3 covers 14 residues. Germline CDR1 and CDR2: MNHNS and SASEGT. V was clipped by 7 bases and J by 6 bases, with 15 bases between them. The CDR3 bases are TGTGCCAGCAATGTGGGAGGACCCGCCGGGGAGCTGTTTTTT. Amino acids: CASNVGGPAGELFF.

The genes are TRBV27 and TRBJ2-7; no clear D gene. This CDR3 has 16 amino acids. Germline CDR1 reads MNHEY; CDR2 reads SMNVEV (reference sequence). The V end was cut by 5 bases, the J end by 0 bases, with 17 bases between. CDR3 in DNA: TGTGCCAGCAGTGCCTCCAGCTCCTATAGCTCCTACGAGCAGTACTTC. Residues: CASSASSSYSSYEQYF.

This clone has a single count. This chain uses TRBV25-1 with TRBJ1-3; D unclear. CDR1 is MGHDK and CDR2 is SYGVNS in the germline V gene. V was shortened by 3 bases and J by 4 bases, with 4 bases between the two germline ends. The CDR3 consists of 12 residues. This CDR3 is CASSDYGNTIYF. CDR3 in DNA: TGTGCCAGCAGTGACTACGGAAACACCATATATTTT.

This clone has only one observation. The chain joins TRBV29-1 to TRBJ1-1; no clear D. The CDR3 consists of 12 residues. Trimming pared 7 bases from V and 0 bases from J, leaving 9 bases between. The V gene's germline CDR1 is SQVTM and CDR2 ANQGSEA. CDR3 loop: CSASNMNTEAFF. The CDR3 DNA follows: TGCAGCGCCTCGAACATGAACACTGAAGCTTTCTTT.

The chain carries TRBV4-1 and TRBJ1-2; TRBD1 aligns across 9 bases. Germline trimming cut 4 bases from V and 4 bases from J; bases unmatched to any gene: 7. Germline CDR1 reads MGHRA; CDR2 reads YSYEKL. The CDR3 totals 15 residues. The CDR3 DNA is TGCGCCAGCAGCCCGGGACAGGGTTTCATCTATGGCTACACCTTC. Protein product: CASSPGQGFIYGYTF.